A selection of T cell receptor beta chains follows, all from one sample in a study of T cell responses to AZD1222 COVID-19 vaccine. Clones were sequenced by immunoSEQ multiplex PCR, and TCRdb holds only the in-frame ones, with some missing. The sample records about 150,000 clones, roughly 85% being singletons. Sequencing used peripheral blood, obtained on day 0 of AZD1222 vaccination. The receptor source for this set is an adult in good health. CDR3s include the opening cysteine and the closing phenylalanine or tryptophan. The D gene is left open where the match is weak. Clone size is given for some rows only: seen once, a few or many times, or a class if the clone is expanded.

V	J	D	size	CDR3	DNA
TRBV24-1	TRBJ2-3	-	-	CATARGPGTDTQYF	TGTGCCACCGCTAGGGGTCCGGGGACAGATACGCAGTATTTT
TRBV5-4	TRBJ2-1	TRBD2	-	CASSLARLAGAPGGDEQFF	TGTGCCAGCAGCTTGGCGCGACTAGCGGGGGCCCCAGGCGGGGATGAGCAGTTCTTC
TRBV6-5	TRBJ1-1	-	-	CASRSLIITEAFF	TGTGCCAGCAGATCCCTAATTATCACTGAAGCTTTCTTT
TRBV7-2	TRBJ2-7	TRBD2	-	CASSVYGTRDYEQYF	TGTGCCAGCAGCGTCTACGGGACTAGGGACTACGAGCAGTACTTC
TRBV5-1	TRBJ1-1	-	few	CASSPGGGTEAFF	TGCGCCAGCAGCCCGGGGGGAGGCACTGAAGCTTTCTTT
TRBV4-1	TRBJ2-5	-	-	CASSQVEGPETQYF	TGCGCCAGCAGCCAAGTGGAGGGCCCAGAGACCCAGTACTTC
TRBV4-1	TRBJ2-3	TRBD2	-	CASSAPGLAGPSTDTQYF	TGCGCCAGCAGCGCCCCGGGACTAGCGGGGCCCAGCACAGATACGCAGTATTTT
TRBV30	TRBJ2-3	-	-	CAWSVRIAADTQYF	TGTGCCTGGAGTGTAAGGATAGCCGCTGATACGCAGTATTTT
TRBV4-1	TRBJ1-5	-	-	CASSRIPGADNQPQHF	TGCGCCAGCAGCCGCATCCCAGGGGCGGACAATCAGCCCCAGCATTTT
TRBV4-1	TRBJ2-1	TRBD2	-	CASSQLAGQYNEQFF	TGCGCCAGCAGCCAACTAGCGGGACAGTACAATGAGCAGTTCTTC
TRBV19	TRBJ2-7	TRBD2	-	CASSIGSGGAYEQYF	TGTGCCAGTAGTATAGGATCGGGAGGCGCCTACGAGCAGTACTTC
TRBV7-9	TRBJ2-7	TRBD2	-	CASSPATSGTYEQYF	TGTGCCAGCAGCCCGGCGACTAGCGGAACCTACGAGCAGTACTTC
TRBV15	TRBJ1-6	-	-	CATSTISLNSPLHF	TGTGCCACCAGCACTATAAGCCTTAATTCACCCCTCCACTTT
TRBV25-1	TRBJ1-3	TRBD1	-	CASSEDRVAGNTIYF	TGTGCCAGCAGTGAAGACAGGGTGGCTGGAAACACCATATATTTT
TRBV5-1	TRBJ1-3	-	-	CASSLEWVPGNTIYF	TGCGCCAGCAGCTTGGAATGGGTTCCCGGAAACACCATATATTTT
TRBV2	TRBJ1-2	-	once	CASIYHTDGYTF	TGTGCCAGCATTTACCACACGGATGGCTACACCTTC
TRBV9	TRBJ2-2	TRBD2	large	CASSPDRGRATGELFF	TGTGCCAGCAGCCCCGATCGGGGGAGGGCCACCGGGGAGCTGTTTTTT
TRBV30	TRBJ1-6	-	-	CAWSRLDRQSPLHF	TGTGCCTGGAGCCGTTTGGACAGACAATCACCCCTCCACTTT
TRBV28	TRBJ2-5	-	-	CASTEKGGPETQYF	TGTGCCAGCACCGAAAAGGGGGGGCCCGAGACCCAGTACTTC
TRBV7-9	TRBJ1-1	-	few	CASSFLPEAFF	TGTGCCAGCAGCTTTTTGCCTGAAGCTTTCTTT
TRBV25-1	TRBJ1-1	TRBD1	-	CASSGDRGYTEAFF	TGTGCCAGCAGTGGGGACAGGGGGTACACTGAAGCTTTCTTT
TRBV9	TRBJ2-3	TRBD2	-	CASSLTSGGSNTQYF	TGTGCCAGCAGCCTGACTAGCGGGGGGTCAAATACGCAGTATTTT
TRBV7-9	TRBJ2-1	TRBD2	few	CASSYPLGRAGYEQFF	TGTGCCAGCAGCTACCCGTTGGGGAGGGCCGGCTATGAGCAGTTCTTC
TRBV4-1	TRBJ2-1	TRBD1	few	CASSQDGMGGTGIVYEQFF	TGCGCCAGCAGCCAAGATGGTATGGGGGGGACAGGGATCGTCTATGAGCAGTTCTTC
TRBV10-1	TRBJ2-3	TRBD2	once	CASSGPGTSGRASDTQYF	TGCGCCAGCAGTGGACCCGGGACTAGCGGGAGGGCATCAGATACGCAGTATTTT
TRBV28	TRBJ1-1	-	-	CASTPWGAGAMNTEAFF	TGTGCCAGCACCCCATGGGGTGCAGGGGCTATGAACACTGAAGCTTTCTTT
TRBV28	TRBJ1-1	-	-	CASSLGYTEAFF	TGTGCCAGCAGTTTGGGGTACACTGAAGCTTTCTTT
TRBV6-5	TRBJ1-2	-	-	CASSYFQGPNYGYTF	TGTGCCAGCAGTTACTTCCAGGGGCCGAACTATGGCTACACCTTC
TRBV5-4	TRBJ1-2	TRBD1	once	CASSLFTGGEGYGYTF	TGTGCCAGCAGCTTGTTTACAGGGGGCGAGGGCTATGGCTACACCTTC
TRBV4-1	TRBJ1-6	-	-	CASSQALVLLQGGPLHF	TGCGCCAGCAGCCAAGCGCTAGTCCTATTACAGGGTGGACCCCTCCACTTT
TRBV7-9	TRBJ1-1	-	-	CASSPAGQGNTEAFF	TGTGCCAGCAGCCCCGCGGGGCAGGGAAACACTGAAGCTTTCTTT
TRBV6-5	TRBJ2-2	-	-	CASSNTWGPGELFF	TGTGCCAGCAGTAACACCTGGGGGCCCGGGGAGCTGTTTTTT
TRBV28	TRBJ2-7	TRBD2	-	CASSPPGGAYEQYF	TGTGCCAGCAGTCCCCCGGGGGGTGCCTACGAGCAGTACTTC
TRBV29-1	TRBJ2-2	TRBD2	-	CSGTSFPGELFF	TGCAGCGGGACTAGCTTCCCCGGGGAGCTGTTTTTT
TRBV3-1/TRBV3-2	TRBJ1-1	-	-	CASRSTTGATEAFF	TGTGCCAGCAGGAGTACTACCGGGGCCACTGAAGCTTTCTTT
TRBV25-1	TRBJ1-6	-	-	CASSALGGVPLHF	TGTGCCAGCAGTGCCCTCGGGGGAGTACCCCTCCACTTT
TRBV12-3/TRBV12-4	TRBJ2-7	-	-	CASSRLSYEQYF	TGTGCCAGCAGCCGTCTTAGCTACGAGCAGTACTTC
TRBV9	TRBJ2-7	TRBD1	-	CASSIGQGGSYEQYF	TGTGCCAGCAGCATCGGACAAGGGGGCAGTTACGAGCAGTACTTC
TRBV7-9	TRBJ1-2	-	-	CASSSTAIVWYGYTF	TGTGCCAGCAGCTCGACAGCAATCGTGTGGTATGGCTACACCTTC
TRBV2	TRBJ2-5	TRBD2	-	CASRRLAGGEETQYF	TGTGCCAGCAGACGACTAGCGGGAGGAGAAGAGACCCAGTACTTC
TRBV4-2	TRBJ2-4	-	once	CASSQDRAEGRVNIQYF	TGTGCCAGCAGCCAAGATCGCGCGGAGGGCCGGGTGAACATTCAGTACTTC
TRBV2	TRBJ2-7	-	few	CASSEVQGGEQYF	TGTGCCAGCAGTGAGGTACAGGGAGGCGAGCAGTACTTC
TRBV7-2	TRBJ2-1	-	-	CASSPTRTTYNEQFF	TGTGCCAGCAGCCCTACAAGGACCACTTACAATGAGCAGTTCTTC
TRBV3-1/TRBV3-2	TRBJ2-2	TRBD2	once	CASISGTSGTGELFF	TGTGCCAGCATCTCCGGGACTAGCGGCACCGGGGAGCTGTTTTTT
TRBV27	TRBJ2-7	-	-	CASSLSSGGMYEQYF	TGTGCCAGCAGTTTGTCCTCTGGCGGAATGTACGAGCAGTACTTC
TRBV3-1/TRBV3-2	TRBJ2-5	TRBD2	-	CASSQVMLAGVQETQYF	TGTGCCAGCAGCCAAGTAATGCTAGCGGGAGTCCAAGAGACCCAGTACTTC
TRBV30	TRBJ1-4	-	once	CAWSVRTPGGNEKLFF	TGTGCCTGGAGTGTAAGGACACCTGGGGGTAATGAAAAACTGTTTTTT
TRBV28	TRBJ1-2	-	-	CASSQRHLPYGYTF	TGTGCCAGCAGCCAAAGACATCTCCCTTATGGCTACACCTTC
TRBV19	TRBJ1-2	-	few	CASKSGPANYGYTF	TGTGCCAGTAAGTCGGGGCCGGCTAACTATGGCTACACCTTC
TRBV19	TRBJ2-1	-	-	CASSPYIGSSYNEQFF	TGTGCCAGTAGTCCCTATATCGGGAGCTCCTACAATGAGCAGTTCTTC
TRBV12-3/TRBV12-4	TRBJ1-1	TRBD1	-	CASTQGATEAFF	TGTGCCAGCACCCAGGGGGCCACTGAAGCTTTCTTT